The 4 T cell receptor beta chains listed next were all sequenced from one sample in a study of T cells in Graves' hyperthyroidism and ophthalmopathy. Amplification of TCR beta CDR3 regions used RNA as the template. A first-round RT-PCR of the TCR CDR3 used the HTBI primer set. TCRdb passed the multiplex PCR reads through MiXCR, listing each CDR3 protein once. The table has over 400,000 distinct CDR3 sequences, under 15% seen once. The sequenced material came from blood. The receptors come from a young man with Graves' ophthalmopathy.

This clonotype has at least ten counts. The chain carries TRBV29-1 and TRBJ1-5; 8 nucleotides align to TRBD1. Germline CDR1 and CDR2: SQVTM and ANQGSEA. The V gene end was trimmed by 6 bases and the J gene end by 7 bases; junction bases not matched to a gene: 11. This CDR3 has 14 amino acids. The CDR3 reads CSVNFGTGTQPQHF. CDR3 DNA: TGCAGCGTGAATTTCGGGACAGGTACACAGCCCCAGCATTTT.

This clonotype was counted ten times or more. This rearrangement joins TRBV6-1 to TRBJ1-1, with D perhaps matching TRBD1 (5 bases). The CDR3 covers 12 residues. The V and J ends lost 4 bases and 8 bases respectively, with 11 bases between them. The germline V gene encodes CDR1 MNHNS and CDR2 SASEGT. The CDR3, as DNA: TGTGCCAGCAGTGTGACCCAGGGCGAAGCTTTCTTT. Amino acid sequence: CASSVTQGEAFF.

The DNA of the CDR3 is TGTGCCAGCGGCATCCTATGGGGAGGGAACACTGAAGCTTTCTTT. It yields the protein CASGILWGGNTEAFF. V and J are TRBV27 and TRBJ1-1; D unresolved. V lost 8 bases and J lost 1, with 17 bases in between. This CDR3 is built from 15 residues. In germline, CDR1 is MNHEY, CDR2 SMNVEV (reference sequence).

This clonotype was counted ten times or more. The CDR3 sequence: CSARVITSGSYNEQFF. CDR3 bases: TGCAGTGCTAGAGTAATCACTAGCGGGAGCTACAATGAGCAGTTCTTC. The V gene is TRBV20-1, the J gene TRBJ2-1, with 11 bases that match TRBD2. Germline V gene sequence: CDR1 DFQATT, CDR2 SNEGSKA (reference sequence). Germline trimming cut 1 base from V and 3 bases from J; bases unmatched to any gene: 5. The CDR3 covers 16 residues.